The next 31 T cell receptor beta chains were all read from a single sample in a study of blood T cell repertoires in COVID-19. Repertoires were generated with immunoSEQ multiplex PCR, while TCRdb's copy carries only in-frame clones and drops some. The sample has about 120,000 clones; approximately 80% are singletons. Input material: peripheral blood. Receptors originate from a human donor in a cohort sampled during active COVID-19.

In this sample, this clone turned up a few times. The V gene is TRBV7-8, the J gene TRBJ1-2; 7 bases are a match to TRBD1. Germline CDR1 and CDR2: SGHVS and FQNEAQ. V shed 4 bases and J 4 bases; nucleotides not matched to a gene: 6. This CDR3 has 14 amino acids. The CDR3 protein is CASSSRTGAYGYTF. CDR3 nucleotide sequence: TGTGCCAGCAGCTCCCGGACAGGAGCCTATGGCTACACCTTC.

The CDR3 sequence is CSVTQGPGVGYTF. CDR3 in DNA: TGCAGCGTTACCCAGGGACCGGGGGTCGGCTACACCTTC. The chain uses TRBV29-1 and TRBJ1-2, with a weak D call TRBD1 (5 bases). V shed 5 bases and J shed 8 bases, with 18 bases lying between them. This CDR3 region has 13 residues. Germline CDR1 reads SQVTM; CDR2 reads ANQGSEA.

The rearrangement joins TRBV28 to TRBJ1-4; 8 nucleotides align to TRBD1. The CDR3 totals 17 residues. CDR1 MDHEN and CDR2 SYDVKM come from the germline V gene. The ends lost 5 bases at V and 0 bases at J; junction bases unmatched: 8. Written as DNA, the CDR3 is TGTGCCAGCAGTCCATGGGTGGGACAGGCAACTAATGAAAAACTGTTTTTT. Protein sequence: CASSPWVGQATNEKLFF.

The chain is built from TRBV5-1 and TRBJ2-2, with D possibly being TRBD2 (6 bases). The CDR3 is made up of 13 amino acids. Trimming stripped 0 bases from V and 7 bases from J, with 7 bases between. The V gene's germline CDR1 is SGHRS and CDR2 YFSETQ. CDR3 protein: CASSLGEVGELFF. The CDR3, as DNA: TGCGCCAGCAGCTTGGGGGAGGTCGGGGAGCTGTTTTTT.

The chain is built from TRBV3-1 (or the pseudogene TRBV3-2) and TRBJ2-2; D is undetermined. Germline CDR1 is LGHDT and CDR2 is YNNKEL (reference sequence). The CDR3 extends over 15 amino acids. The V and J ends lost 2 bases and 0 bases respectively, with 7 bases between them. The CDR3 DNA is TGTGCCAGCAGCCAAATCGCGTCGAACACCGGGGAGCTGTTTTTT. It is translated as CASSQIASNTGELFF.

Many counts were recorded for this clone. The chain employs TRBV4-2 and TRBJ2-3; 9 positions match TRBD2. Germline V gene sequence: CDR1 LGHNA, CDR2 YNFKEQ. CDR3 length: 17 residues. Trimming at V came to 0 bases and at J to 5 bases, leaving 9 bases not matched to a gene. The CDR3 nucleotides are TGTGCCAGCAGCCAAGATTGGGCGGGGGGGCCCGGAGATACGCAGTATTTT. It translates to CASSQDWAGGPGDTQYF.

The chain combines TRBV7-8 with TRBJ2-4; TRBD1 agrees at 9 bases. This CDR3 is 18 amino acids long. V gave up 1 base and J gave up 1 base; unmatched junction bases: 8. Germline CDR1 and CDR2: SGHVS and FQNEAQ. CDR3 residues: CASSLGDRGDWAKNIQYF. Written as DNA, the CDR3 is TGTGCCAGCAGCTTAGGCGACAGGGGGGATTGGGCCAAAAACATTCAGTACTTC.

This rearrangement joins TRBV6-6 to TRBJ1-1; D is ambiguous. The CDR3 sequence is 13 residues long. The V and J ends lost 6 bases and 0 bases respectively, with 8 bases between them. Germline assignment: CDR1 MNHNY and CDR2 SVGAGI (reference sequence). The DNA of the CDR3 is TGTGCCAGCAGACATACAGTGAACACTGAAGCTTTCTTT. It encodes CASRHTVNTEAFF.

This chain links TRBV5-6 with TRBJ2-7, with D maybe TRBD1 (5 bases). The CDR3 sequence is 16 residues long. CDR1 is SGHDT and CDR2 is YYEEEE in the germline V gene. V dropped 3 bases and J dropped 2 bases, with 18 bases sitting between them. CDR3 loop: CASSSRGTNIAYEQYF. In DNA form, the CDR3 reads TGTGCCAGCAGCTCAAGGGGCACCAATATAGCCTACGAGCAGTACTTC.

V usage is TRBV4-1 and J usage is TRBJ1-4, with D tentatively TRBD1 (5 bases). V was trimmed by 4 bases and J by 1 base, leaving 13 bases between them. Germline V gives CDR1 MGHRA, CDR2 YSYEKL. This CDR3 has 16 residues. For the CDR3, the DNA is TGCGCCAGCAGCCGAGTAACGGGGGGAACTAATGAAAAACTGTTTTTT. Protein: CASSRVTGGTNEKLFF.

The CDR3 DNA reads TGCGCCAGCAGCTTGTCTAGCGGGGGGGGCAATGAGCAGTTCTTC. This translates into CASSLSSGGGNEQFF. V gene TRBV5-1 combines with J gene TRBJ2-1; 12 bases match TRBD2. V lost 1 base, J lost 6 bases, and 2 bases stayed unmatched. The CDR3 contains 15 residues. From germline, CDR1 is SGHRS and CDR2 YFSETQ.

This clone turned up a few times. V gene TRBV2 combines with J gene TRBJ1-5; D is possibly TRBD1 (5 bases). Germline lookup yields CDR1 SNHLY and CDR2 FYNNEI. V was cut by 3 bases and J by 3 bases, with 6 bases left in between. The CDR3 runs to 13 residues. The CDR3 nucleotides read TGTGCCAGCAGTGAGGACACCAATCAGCCCCAGCATTTT. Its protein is CASSEDTNQPQHF.

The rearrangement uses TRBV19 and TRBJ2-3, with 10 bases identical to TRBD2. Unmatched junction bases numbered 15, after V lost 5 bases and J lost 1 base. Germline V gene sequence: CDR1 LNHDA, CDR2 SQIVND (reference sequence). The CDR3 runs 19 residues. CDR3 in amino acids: CASSPQVGGLAVGTDTQYF. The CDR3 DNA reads TGTGCCAGTAGTCCCCAAGTGGGAGGACTAGCGGTCGGCACAGATACGCAGTATTTT. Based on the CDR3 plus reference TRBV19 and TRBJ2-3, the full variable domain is DGGITQSPKYLFRKEGQNVTLSCEQNLNHDAMYWYRQDPGQGLRLIYYSQIVNDFQKGDIAEGYSVSREKKESFPLTVTSAQKNPTAFYLCASSPQVGGLAVGTDTQYFGPGTRLTVL.

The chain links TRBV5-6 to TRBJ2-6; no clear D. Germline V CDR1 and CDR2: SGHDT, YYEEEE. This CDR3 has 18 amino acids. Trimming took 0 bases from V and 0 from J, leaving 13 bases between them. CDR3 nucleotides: TGTGCCAGCAGCTTGGCCTTGGTAGCTAGCTCTGGGGCCAACGTCCTGACTTTC. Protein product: CASSLALVASSGANVLTF. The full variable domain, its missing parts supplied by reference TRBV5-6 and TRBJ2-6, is DAGVTQSPTHLIKTRGQQVTLRCSPKSGHDTVSWYQQALGQGPQFIFQYYEEEERQRGNFPDRFSGHQFPNYSSELNVNALLLGDSALYLCASSLALVASSGANVLTFGAGSRLTVL.

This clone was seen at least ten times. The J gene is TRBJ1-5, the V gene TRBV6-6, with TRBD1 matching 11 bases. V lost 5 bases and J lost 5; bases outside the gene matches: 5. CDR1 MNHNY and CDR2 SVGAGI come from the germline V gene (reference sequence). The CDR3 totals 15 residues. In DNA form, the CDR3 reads TGTGCCAGCAGTGGACAGGGGGCGAGGGATCAGCCCCAGCATTTT. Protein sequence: CASSGQGARDQPQHF.

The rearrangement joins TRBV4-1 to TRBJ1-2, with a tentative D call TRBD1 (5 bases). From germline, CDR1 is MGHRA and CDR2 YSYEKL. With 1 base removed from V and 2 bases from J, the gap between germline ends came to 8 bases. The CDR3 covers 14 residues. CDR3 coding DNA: TGCGCCAGCAGCCAAGCAGGGAGGAACTATGGCTACACCTTC. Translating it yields CASSQAGRNYGYTF.

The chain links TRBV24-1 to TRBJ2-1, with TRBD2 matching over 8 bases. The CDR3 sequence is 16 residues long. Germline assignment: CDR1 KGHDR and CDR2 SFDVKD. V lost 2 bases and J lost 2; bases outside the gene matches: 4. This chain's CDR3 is CATSDSLAGTYNEQFF. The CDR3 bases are TGTGCCACCAGTGATTCCTTAGCGGGGACCTACAATGAGCAGTTCTTC.

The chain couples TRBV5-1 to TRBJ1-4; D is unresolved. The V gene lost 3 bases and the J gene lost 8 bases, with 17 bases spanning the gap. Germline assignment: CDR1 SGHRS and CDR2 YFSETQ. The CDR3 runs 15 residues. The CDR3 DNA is TGCGCCAGCAGCTCAACCGGGCCCCCGGGAGAAAAACTGTTTTTT. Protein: CASSSTGPPGEKLFF.

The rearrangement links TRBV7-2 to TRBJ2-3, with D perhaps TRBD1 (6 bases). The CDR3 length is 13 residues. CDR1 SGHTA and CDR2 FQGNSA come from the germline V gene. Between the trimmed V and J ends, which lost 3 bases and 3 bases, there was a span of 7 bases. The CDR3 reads CASSFRGTDTQYF. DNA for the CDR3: TGTGCCAGCAGCTTCAGGGGTACAGATACGCAGTATTTT.

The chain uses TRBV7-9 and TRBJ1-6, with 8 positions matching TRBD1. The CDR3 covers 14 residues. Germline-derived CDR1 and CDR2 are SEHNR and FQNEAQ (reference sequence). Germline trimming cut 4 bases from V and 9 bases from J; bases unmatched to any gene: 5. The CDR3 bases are TGTGCCAGCAGCTCAACAGGGGGTACTTCACCCCTCCACTTT. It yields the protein CASSSTGGTSPLHF.

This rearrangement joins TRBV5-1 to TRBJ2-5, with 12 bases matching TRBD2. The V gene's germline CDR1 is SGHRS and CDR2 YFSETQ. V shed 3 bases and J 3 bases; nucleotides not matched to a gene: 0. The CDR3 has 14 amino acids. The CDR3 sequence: CASSWTSGEETQYF. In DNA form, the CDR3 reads TGCGCCAGCAGCTGGACTAGCGGGGAAGAGACCCAGTACTTC. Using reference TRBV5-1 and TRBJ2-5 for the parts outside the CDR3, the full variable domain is KAGVTQTPRYLIKTRGQQVTLSCSPISGHRSVSWYQQTPGQGLQFLFEYFSETQRNKGNFPGRFSGRQFSNSRSEMNVSTLELGDSALYLCASSWTSGEETQYFGPGTRLLVL.

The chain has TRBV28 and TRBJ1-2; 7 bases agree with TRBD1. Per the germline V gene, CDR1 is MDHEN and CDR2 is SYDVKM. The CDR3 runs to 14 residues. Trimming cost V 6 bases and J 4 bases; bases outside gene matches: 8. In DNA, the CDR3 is TGTGCCAGCAGCCCACCGGGACAGTTCTATGGCTACACCTTC. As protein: CASSPPGQFYGYTF.

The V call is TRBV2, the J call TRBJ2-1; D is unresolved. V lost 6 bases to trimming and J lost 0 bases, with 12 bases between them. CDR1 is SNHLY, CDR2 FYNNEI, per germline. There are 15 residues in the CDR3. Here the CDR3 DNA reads TGTGCCAGCAGCCTTTTTCTAAGCTCCTACAATGAGCAGTTCTTC. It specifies CASSLFLSSYNEQFF.

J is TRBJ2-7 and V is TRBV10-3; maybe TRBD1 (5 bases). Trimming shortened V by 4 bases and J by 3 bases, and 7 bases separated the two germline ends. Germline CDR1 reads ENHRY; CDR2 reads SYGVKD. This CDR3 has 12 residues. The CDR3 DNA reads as TGTGCCATCAGTGGGGGCAGCTACGAGCAGTACTTC. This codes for CAISGGSYEQYF.

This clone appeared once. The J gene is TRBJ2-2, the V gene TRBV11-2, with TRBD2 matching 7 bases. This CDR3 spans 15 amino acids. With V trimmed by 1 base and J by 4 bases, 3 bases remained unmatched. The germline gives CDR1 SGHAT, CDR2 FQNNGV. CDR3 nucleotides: TGTGCCAGCAGCTTAGTCAGCGGGGCCACCGGGGAGCTGTTTTTT. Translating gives CASSLVSGATGELFF.

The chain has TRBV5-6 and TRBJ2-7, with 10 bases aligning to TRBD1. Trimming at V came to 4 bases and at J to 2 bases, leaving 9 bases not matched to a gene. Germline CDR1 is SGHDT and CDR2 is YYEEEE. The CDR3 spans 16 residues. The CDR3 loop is CASSTRDRGLTYEQYF. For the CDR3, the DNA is TGTGCCAGCAGCACCCGGGACAGGGGTCTTACCTACGAGCAGTACTTC.

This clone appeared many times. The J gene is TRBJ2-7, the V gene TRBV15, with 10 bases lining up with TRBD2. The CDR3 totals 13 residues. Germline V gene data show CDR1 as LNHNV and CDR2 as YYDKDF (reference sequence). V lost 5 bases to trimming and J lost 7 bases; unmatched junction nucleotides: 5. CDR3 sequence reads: CATSDLAGEEQYF. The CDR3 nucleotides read TGTGCCACCAGCGATCTAGCGGGGGAAGAGCAGTACTTC. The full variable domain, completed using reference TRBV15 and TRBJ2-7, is DAMVIQNPRYQVTQFGKPVTLSCSQTLNHNVMYWYQQKSSQAPKLLFHYYDKDFNNEADTPDNFQSRRPNTSFCFLDIRSPGLGDTAMYLCATSDLAGEEQYFGPGTRLTVT.

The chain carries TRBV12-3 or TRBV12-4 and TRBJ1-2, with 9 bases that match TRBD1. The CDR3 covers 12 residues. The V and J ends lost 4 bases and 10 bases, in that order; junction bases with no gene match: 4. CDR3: CASSWDRVDYTF. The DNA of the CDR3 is TGTGCCAGCAGTTGGGACAGGGTGGACTACACCTTC.

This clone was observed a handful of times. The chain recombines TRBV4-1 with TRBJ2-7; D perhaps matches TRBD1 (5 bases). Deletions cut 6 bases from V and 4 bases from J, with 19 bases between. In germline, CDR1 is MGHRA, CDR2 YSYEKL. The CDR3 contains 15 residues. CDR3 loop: CASSWGQGPLYEQYF. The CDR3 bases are TGCGCCAGCAGTTGGGGTCAGGGCCCGCTATACGAGCAGTACTTC.

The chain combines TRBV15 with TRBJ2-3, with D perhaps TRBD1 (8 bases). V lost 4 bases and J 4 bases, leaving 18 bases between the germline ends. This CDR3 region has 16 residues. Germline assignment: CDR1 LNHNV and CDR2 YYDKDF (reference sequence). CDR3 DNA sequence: TGTGCCACCAGCACCTACCGGACAGGGAGGGCAGATACGCAGTATTTT. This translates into CATSTYRTGRADTQYF.

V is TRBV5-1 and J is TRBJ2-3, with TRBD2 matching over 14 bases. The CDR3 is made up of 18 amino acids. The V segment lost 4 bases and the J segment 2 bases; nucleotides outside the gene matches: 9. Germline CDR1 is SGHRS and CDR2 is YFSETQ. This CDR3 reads CASSEGTSGGSPTDTQYF. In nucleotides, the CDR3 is TGCGCCAGCAGCGAAGGGACTAGCGGGGGTTCCCCCACAGATACGCAGTATTTT.